These T cell receptor beta chains were read from a single sample in a study of blood T cell repertoires in COVID-19. The repertoire was sequenced with immunoSEQ multiplex PCR; TCRdb's copy has only in-frame clones and lacks some. This table has around 91,000 clones, around 85% appearing once. Sequencing input: peripheral blood. These receptors all stem from a human donor in a cohort sampled during active COVID-19. Each CDR3 is given with its conserved first and last residue. Where a row states a size, it is once, few, many or the class of an expanded clone; other rows omit it.

v_call	j_call	clone_size	cdr3_aa
TRBV21-1	TRBJ2-1	-	CASSKQVGRQYNEQFF
TRBV7-3	TRBJ2-3	-	CASSPFAGTALTDTQYF
TRBV11-2	TRBJ1-6	once	CASSLDRSPYSYNSPLHF
TRBV5-5	TRBJ2-3	-	CASSTTGAGSGSRTDTQYF
TRBV5-1	TRBJ1-5	-	CASSQAGGGGQPQHF
TRBV6-2/TRBV6-3	TRBJ2-7	few	CASSYPSGGVGYEQYF
TRBV5-6	TRBJ2-7	-	CASSRQGITYEQYF
TRBV27	TRBJ2-7	-	CASSMGGYEQYF
TRBV6-6	TRBJ2-1	once	CASSYIAIDEQFF
TRBV7-2	TRBJ2-3	-	CASSFIAGGPTDTQYF
TRBV10-3	TRBJ2-3	-	CAIGGTSGGVADTQYF
TRBV10-3	TRBJ2-7	once	CAISLQGAFYEQYF
TRBV7-9	TRBJ2-2	-	CASSLSLNTGELFF
TRBV9	TRBJ2-1	once	CASSPNSAYNEQFF
TRBV5-1	TRBJ2-7	once	CASSSSTGMAYEQYF
TRBV19	TRBJ1-5	few	CAAKQNGQVNQPQHF
TRBV5-6	TRBJ2-5	-	CASSLSGAQETQYF
TRBV18	TRBJ1-4	once	CASSLSTGTNEKLFF
TRBV6-2/TRBV6-3	TRBJ1-5	-	CASSYLSRDQPQHF